These 18 T cell receptor beta chains originate from one sample sequenced in a study of graft-versus-host responses after intestinal transplantation. Clones were sequenced by immunoSEQ multiplex PCR, and TCRdb holds only the in-frame ones, with some missing. Of some 80,000 clones detected, more than 85% appear once; the ten largest clones hold less than 8.5%. For these receptors, no antigen is known. The sample consisted of unstimulated CD8+ T cells sorted from spleen or lymph node cells, taken before transplant. Source of these receptors: a human donor who was the organ donor for an intestinal transplant.

Points on this clone: The junction departs from the called germline gene at one end, perhaps through a read error. The CDR3 sequence is CASGIAPSGNQPQHF. The CDR3 DNA reads as TGTGCCAGTGGTATCGCCCCGTCCGGCAATCAGCCCCAGCATTTT. V and J are TRBV19 and TRBJ1-5; D is unclear. The CDR3 loop spans 15 amino acids. CDR1 LNHDA and CDR2 SQIVND come from the germline V gene (reference sequence).

This chain connects TRBV10-2 to TRBJ2-1, with a possible D match to TRBD2 (6 bases). This CDR3 comprises 14 residues. The ends were cut back, 11 bases at V and 8 bases at J, with 22 bases in the middle. CDR1 is WSHSY, CDR2 SAAADI, per germline. CDR3 in amino acids: CACSGTSVGDEQFF. The CDR3 nucleotides are TGCGCCTGCTCTGGGACTTCGGTTGGCGATGAGCAGTTCTTC.

This clone was recorded a few times. At one end the junction does not follow the germline gene, possibly because of a read error. This rearrangement joins TRBV4-1 to TRBJ1-2; 7 nucleotides agree with TRBD1. The germline gives CDR1 MGHRA, CDR2 YSYEKL. This CDR3 is built from 14 residues. The CDR3 DNA reads TGCGCCAGCAGCCCGCGGACAGGATACTACGGCTACACCTTC. Its protein product is CASSPRTGYYGYTF.

V gene TRBV18 combines with J gene TRBJ1-1, with no clear D. The length of the CDR3 is 14 residues. Germline CDR1 and CDR2: KGHSH and LQKENI. Trimming removed 1 base at V and 0 bases at J, with 6 bases between. The CDR3 reads CASSPLDMNTEAFF. CDR3 in DNA: TGTGCCAGCTCACCACTGGATATGAACACTGAAGCTTTCTTT.

The chain employs TRBV25-1 and TRBJ2-7, with TRBD1 matching over 7 bases. Trimming removed 4 bases from V and 4 bases from J; junction bases left unmatched: 10. CDR1 MGHDK and CDR2 SYGVNS come from the germline V gene. This CDR3 comprises 15 residues. CDR3 coding DNA: TGTGCCAGCAGTGGGTTTGACAGGGTTGGGTACGAGCAGTACTTC. Its protein is CASSGFDRVGYEQYF.

In the case of this clone: Different DNA sequences within this sample yield the same CDR3. The chain couples TRBV4-1 to TRBJ2-2, with a possible D match to TRBD2 (5 bases). The V end lost 3 bases, the J end lost 2 bases, and 10 bases lay between the germline ends. Germline-derived CDR1 and CDR2 are MGHRA and YSYEKL. This CDR3 spans 15 amino acids. CDR3 sequence: CASSQMGANTGELFF. The CDR3 DNA reads as TGCGCCAGCAGCCAGATGGGAGCAAACACCGGGGAGCTGTTTTTT.

V and J are TRBV6-5 and TRBJ2-7, with TRBD1 matching 8 bases. Germline assignment: CDR1 MNHEY and CDR2 SVGAGI. Unmatched junction bases numbered 5, after V lost 8 bases and J lost 2 bases. This CDR3 region has 13 residues. CDR3 region: CASEGTGTYEQYF. The DNA of the CDR3 is TGTGCCAGCGAAGGGACAGGTACCTACGAGCAGTACTTC.

This chain uses TRBV18 with TRBJ2-7; D call uncertain. V lost 1 base and J lost 5, with 6 bases in between. Germline V gene sequence: CDR1 KGHSH, CDR2 LQKENI. The CDR3 consists of 12 residues. DNA for the CDR3: TGTGCCAGCTCACCACTCGGACACGAGCAGTACTTC. It specifies CASSPLGHEQYF.

The genes are TRBV27 and TRBJ2-3; weak D call: TRBD1 (5 bases). CDR3 length equals 15 residues. In germline, CDR1 is MNHEY, CDR2 SMNVEV (reference sequence). Trimming took off 6 bases at V and 0 bases at J, with 13 bases between the two ends. CDR3 in DNA: TGTGCCAGCAGCACGGACACTCCTAGCACAGATACGCAGTATTTT. Translating it yields CASSTDTPSTDTQYF.

The chain joins TRBV13 to TRBJ2-5, with TRBD1 matching over 10 bases. The germline gives CDR1 PRHDT, CDR2 FYEKMQ (reference sequence). The J segment lost 7 bases and the V segment lost 4 bases, leaving 15 bases of the junction unmatched. This CDR3 spans 17 amino acids. The CDR3 spells CASSSSTTTGGQVTQYF. DNA for the CDR3: TGTGCCAGCAGCTCCTCAACAACGACAGGGGGCCAGGTGACCCAGTACTTC.

The chain couples TRBV28 to TRBJ2-3; D is uncertain. V gave up 3 bases and J gave up 6 bases, with 7 bases separating them. The CDR3 spans 12 residues. Germline assignment: CDR1 MDHEN and CDR2 SYDVKM. CDR3: CASSFGVDTQYF. As DNA, the CDR3 is TGTGCCAGCAGTTTTGGGGTGGATACGCAGTATTTT.

The chain combines TRBV5-1 with TRBJ2-2; D gene unclear. This CDR3 is 16 amino acids long. V shed 1 base and J shed 2 bases, with 12 bases lying between them. Germline loops: CDR1 SGHRS, CDR2 YFSETQ. CDR3 DNA: TGCGCCAGCAGCTTGTGGGCCGAGCTTAACACCGGGGAGCTGTTTTTT. This sequence encodes CASSLWAELNTGELFF. The full variable domain, in which reference TRBV5-1 and TRBJ2-2 provide the parts outside the CDR3, is KAGVTQTPRYLIKTRGQQVTLSCSPISGHRSVSWYQQTPGQGLQFLFEYFSETQRNKGNFPGRFSGRQFSNSRSEMNVSTLELGDSALYLCASSLWAELNTGELFFGEGSRLTVL.

The chain employs TRBV7-9 and TRBJ2-1, with D tentatively TRBD2 (7 bases). The germline gives CDR1 SEHNR, CDR2 FQNEAQ (reference sequence). The CDR3 is 15 amino acids. The ends were cut back, 6 bases at V and 6 bases at J, with 18 bases in the middle. CDR3 DNA: TGTGCCAGCAGGCAAAGTTTGGGGGGGCCCAATGAGCAGTTCTTC. Its protein is CASRQSLGGPNEQFF.

This chain connects TRBV19 to TRBJ2-7; D gene unclear. From germline, CDR1 is LNHDA and CDR2 SQIVND (reference sequence). This CDR3 is 12 amino acids long. V lost 11 bases and J lost 0, with 11 bases in between. The CDR3 region has the DNA TGTGCCGGCCGGCGTGCCTCCTACGAGCAGTACTTC. This codes for CAGRRASYEQYF.

V gene TRBV5-6 combines with J gene TRBJ2-7; 9 bases map to TRBD2. The CDR3 sequence is 19 residues long. V lost 3 bases to trimming and J lost 2 bases; unmatched junction nucleotides: 18. Germline lookup yields CDR1 SGHDT and CDR2 YYEEEE. The CDR3 reads CASSSRLNSGSGLTYEQYF. The CDR3 DNA reads as TGTGCCAGCAGCTCGAGATTGAATAGCGGGAGCGGATTGACCTACGAGCAGTACTTC.

The chain is built from TRBV10-3 and TRBJ1-6, with D possibly being TRBD1 (6 bases). Germline CDR1 reads ENHRY; CDR2 reads SYGVKD. This CDR3 spans 15 amino acids. V lost 8 bases and J 12 bases, leaving 23 bases between the germline ends. CDR3 DNA sequence: TGTGCCATCTACGGGACAAATTGGGGAGAAGGACCCCTCCACTTT. Encoded protein: CAIYGTNWGEGPLHF.

V usage is TRBV28 and J usage is TRBJ2-1; D is perhaps TRBD2 (6 bases). The germline V gene encodes CDR1 MDHEN and CDR2 SYDVKM. Trimming shortened V by 3 bases and J by 0 bases, and 15 bases separated the two germline ends. The length of the CDR3 is 17 residues. Written as DNA, the CDR3 is TGTGCCAGCAGTTTCGGGGCCCTAGCGAGCTCCTACAATGAGCAGTTCTTC. It is translated as CASSFGALASSYNEQFF.

The chain couples TRBV7-6 to TRBJ1-4, with D tentatively TRBD1 (5 bases). Germline loops: CDR1 SGHVS, CDR2 FNYEAQ. The CDR3 runs 16 residues. V was trimmed by 5 bases and J by 4 bases, leaving 17 bases between them. CDR3 DNA sequence: TGTGCCAGCAGCGCGGGACCCAGCGAGGTTAATGAAAAACTGTTTTTT. This gives the protein CASSAGPSEVNEKLFF.